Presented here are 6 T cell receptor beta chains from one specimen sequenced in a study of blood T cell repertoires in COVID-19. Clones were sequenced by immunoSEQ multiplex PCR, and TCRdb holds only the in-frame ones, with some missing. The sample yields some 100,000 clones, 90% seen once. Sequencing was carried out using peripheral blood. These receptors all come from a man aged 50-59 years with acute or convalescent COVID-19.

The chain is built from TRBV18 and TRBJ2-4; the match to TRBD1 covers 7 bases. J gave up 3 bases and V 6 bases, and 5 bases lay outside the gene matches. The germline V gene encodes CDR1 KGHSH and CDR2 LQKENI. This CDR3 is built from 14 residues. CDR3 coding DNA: TGTGCCAGCTCTCTTCGGGACAGCAAAAACATTCAGTACTTC. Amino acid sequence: CASSLRDSKNIQYF.

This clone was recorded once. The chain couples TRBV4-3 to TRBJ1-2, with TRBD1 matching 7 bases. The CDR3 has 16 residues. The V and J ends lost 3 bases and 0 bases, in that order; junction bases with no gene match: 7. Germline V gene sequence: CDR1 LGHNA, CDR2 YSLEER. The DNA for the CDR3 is TGCGCCAGCAGCCATGCACGGGACAGCTCTAACTATGGCTACACCTTC. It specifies CASSHARDSSNYGYTF.

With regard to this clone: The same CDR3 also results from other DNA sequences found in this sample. The CDR3 region has the DNA TGCGCCAGCAGCCAAGATGGAGGGGAGGAGGGCTACACCTTC. It yields the protein CASSQDGGEEGYTF. The chain recombines TRBV4-1 with TRBJ1-2; weak D call: TRBD1 (5 bases). CDR1 is MGHRA and CDR2 is YSYEKL in the germline V gene. This CDR3 region has 14 residues. V lost 0 bases and J 8 bases, leaving 13 bases between the germline ends.

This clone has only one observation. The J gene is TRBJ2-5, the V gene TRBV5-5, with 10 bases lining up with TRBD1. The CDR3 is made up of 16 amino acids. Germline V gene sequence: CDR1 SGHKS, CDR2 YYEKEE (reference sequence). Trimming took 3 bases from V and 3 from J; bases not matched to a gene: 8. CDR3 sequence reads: CASSSRQGALEETQYF. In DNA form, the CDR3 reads TGTGCCAGCAGCTCGCGACAGGGGGCATTGGAAGAGACCCAGTACTTC.

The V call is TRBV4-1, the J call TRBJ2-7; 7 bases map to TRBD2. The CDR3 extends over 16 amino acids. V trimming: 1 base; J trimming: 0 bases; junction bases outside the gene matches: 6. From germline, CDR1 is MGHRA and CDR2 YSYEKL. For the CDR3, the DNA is TGCGCCAGCAGCCAAGGTGGGGGGAGGGGCTCCTACGAGCAGTACTTC. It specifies CASSQGGGRGSYEQYF.

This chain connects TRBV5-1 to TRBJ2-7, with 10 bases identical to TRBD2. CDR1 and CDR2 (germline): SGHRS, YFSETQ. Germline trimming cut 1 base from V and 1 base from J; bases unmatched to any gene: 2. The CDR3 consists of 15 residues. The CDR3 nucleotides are TGCGCCAGCAGCTTGAATAGCGGGAGGTCCTACGAGCAGTACTTC. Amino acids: CASSLNSGRSYEQYF.